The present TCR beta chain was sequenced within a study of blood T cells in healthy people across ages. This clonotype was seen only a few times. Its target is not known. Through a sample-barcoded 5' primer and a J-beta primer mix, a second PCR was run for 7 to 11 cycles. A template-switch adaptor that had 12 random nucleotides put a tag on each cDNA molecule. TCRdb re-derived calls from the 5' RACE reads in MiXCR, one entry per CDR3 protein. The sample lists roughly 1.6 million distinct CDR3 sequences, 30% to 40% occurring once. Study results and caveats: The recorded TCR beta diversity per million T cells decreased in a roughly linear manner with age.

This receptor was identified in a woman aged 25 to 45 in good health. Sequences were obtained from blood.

The CDR3 nucleotides are TGCAGTGCTAGAACTCCTTATAGCGGGAGTGGGGATACGCAGTATTTT. It translates to CSARTPYSGSGDTQYF. This chain uses TRBV20-1 with TRBJ2-3, with 9 bases fitting TRBD2. V lost 2 bases, J lost 6 bases, and 12 bases stayed unmatched. Germline V CDR1 and CDR2: DFQATT, SNEGSKA (reference sequence). The CDR3 consists of 16 residues.